The rows below give T cell receptor beta chains drawn from one sample of a study of CD8+ T cells in alopecia areata. Method: immunoSEQ multiplex PCR; TCRdb's copy keeps in-frame clones and lacks some. The sample carries tens of thousands of clones, around 70% recorded once. The sequenced sample was CD8+ T cells sorted from blood, obtained between weeks 44 and 45, from a patient treated with tofacitinib. The receptor source for this set is a human donor with alopecia areata. CDR3s include the opening cysteine and the closing phenylalanine or tryptophan. The D gene is left open where the match is weak. Some rows mark clone size as missing; the rest say once, few, many or name a class of expanded clone.

d_gene,j_gene,abundance,v_gene,CDR3nt,CDR3aa
TRBD1,TRBJ2-2,.,TRBV4-1,TGCGCCAGCAGCAACCTGGACAGGGCCGCCGGGGAGCTGTTTTTT,CASSNLDRAAGELFF
TRBD1,TRBJ1-1,few,TRBV4-3,TGCGCCAGCAGCCAATCACAGGGGAGCACTGAAGCTTTCTTT,CASSQSQGSTEAFF
.,TRBJ2-7,.,TRBV30,TGTGCCTGGAGCCCGGGGGACTACGAGCAGTACTTC,CAWSPGDYEQYF
.,TRBJ1-2,.,TRBV15,TGTGCCACCAGCAGAGATAGGGGACTCCGGCTAGGGGGCTACACCTTC,CATSRDRGLRLGGYTF
TRBD2,TRBJ2-2,.,TRBV7-9,TGTGCCAGCAGCCCCCGGACTAGCAACACCGGGGAGCTGTTTTTT,CASSPRTSNTGELFF
.,TRBJ2-7,.,TRBV7-8,TGTGCCAGCAGCCCGGATTACGAGCAGTACTTC,CASSPDYEQYF
.,TRBJ2-2,few,TRBV29-1,TGCAGCGTTGCTCTGGAAACCGGGGAGCTGTTTTTT,CSVALETGELFF
.,TRBJ2-1,.,TRBV5-1,TGCGCCAGCAGCTTGGAACACAATGAGCAGTTCTTC,CASSLEHNEQFF
.,TRBJ2-5,.,TRBV13,TGTGCCAGCAGCTTAGAGCGGAATGGAGAGACCCAGTACTTC,CASSLERNGETQYF
.,TRBJ2-7,few,TRBV29-1,TGCAGCGTTGAAGACCCCGGGACCGCCCTGAAGCAGTACTTC,CSVEDPGTALKQYF
.,TRBJ2-7,.,TRBV7-9,TGTGCCAGCAGCCCCTCCTCATACGAGCAGTACTTC,CASSPSSYEQYF
TRBD2,TRBJ2-3,.,TRBV13,TGTGCCAGCAGCTTACGGGGGGAGAGCACAGATACGCAGTATTTT,CASSLRGESTDTQYF
.,TRBJ2-7,.,TRBV2,TGTGCCAGCAGTGGTGTGGGCAGGGCCTACGAGCAGTACTTC,CASSGVGRAYEQYF
.,TRBJ1-5,few,TRBV4-2,TGTGCCAGCAGCCAAGAAAGGGGACAGCCCCAGCATTTT,CASSQERGQPQHF
.,TRBJ1-1,.,TRBV30,TGTGCCTGGAGTGCGGAAAGGGGTGAAGCTTTCTTT,CAWSAERGEAFF
.,TRBJ2-7,.,TRBV6-5,TGTGCCAGCAGTTACCTTGGGCGGGACTCGGACGAGCAGTACTTC,CASSYLGRDSDEQYF
.,TRBJ2-3,.,TRBV7-9,TGTGCCAGCAGCTTAGCAGGGCCAGATACGCAGTATTTT,CASSLAGPDTQYF
.,TRBJ2-1,.,TRBV11-2,TGTGCCAGCAGCTTCCCTTTACTACCAGGCAACTCCTACAATGAGCAGTTCTTC,CASSFPLLPGNSYNEQFF
.,TRBJ1-1,.,TRBV9,TGTGCCAGCAGCCCAGCCGGGGGCGGAAACACTGAAGCTTTCTTT,CASSPAGGGNTEAFF
.,TRBJ1-1,.,TRBV19,TGTGCCAGCGGGACATCGGGAAGTGGCACTGAAGCTTTCTTT,CASGTSGSGTEAFF
TRBD2,TRBJ2-1,.,TRBV11-2,TGTGCCAGCAGCTCGAAGACTAGCGGGGGGCATGAGCAGTTCTTC,CASSSKTSGGHEQFF
.,TRBJ1-2,.,TRBV30,TGTGCCTGGAGTGGGGTGGGGGTCCTGGACTATGGCTACACCTTC,CAWSGVGVLDYGYTF
.,TRBJ1-5,once,TRBV6-5,TGTGCCAGCAGTTCCCCCGGTCGGCCCCAGCATTTT,CASSSPGRPQHF
TRBD2,TRBJ2-1,.,TRBV5-6,TGTGCCAGCAGCTTGTCGGTAGCGGGGGAGTACAATGAGCAGTTCTTC,CASSLSVAGEYNEQFF
.,TRBJ1-1,.,TRBV4-3,TGCGCCAGCAGCCAGACACCCCTGGCGTCTGAAGCTTTCTTT,CASSQTPLASEAFF
TRBD1,TRBJ1-1,.,TRBV14,TGTGCCAGCAGCCCAACAGGGGGAAGATACACTGAAGCTTTCTTT,CASSPTGGRYTEAFF
TRBD1,TRBJ2-3,once,TRBV10-3,TGTGCCATCAGTGACGGACAGGGAAAAACAGATACGCAGTATTTT,CAISDGQGKTDTQYF
.,TRBJ1-1,.,TRBV4-3,TGCGCCAGCAGCCAAGATCCTAGGGACGCTGAAGCTTTCTTT,CASSQDPRDAEAFF
.,TRBJ2-5,few,TRBV19,TGTGCCAGTAGTATGGTATGGAAAGAGACCCAGTACTTC,CASSMVWKETQYF
TRBD1,TRBJ2-1,few,TRBV4-3,TGCGCCAGCAGCCAAGACAGGGGGCCCAACAATGAGCAGTTCTTC,CASSQDRGPNNEQFF